Below are 26 T cell receptor beta chains sequenced from a single sample in a study of a mutant IDH1 vaccine in newly diagnosed glioma. Time point described: week 47, end of study. Every single dose of the vaccine, 300 ug of mutant IDH1 20-mer peptide, came with topical imiquimod. These receptors lack a known antigen. Libraries were prepared by immunoSEQ multiplex PCR; TCRdb keeps only in-frame clonotypes and omits some of them. The table lists approximately 56,000 clones, less than 65% of them singletons, with 4% to 5.5% in the top ten. Sequencing used peripheral blood mononuclear cells (PBMCs), obtained from a glioma patient whose treatment included an IDH1 peptide vaccine. These receptors all stem from a man in his forties with glioma. Some clones in this sample may be carry-over from other donors' samples.

The rearrangement uses TRBV30 and TRBJ1-1; D is possibly TRBD1 (5 bases). The CDR3 spans 14 residues. Between the trimmed V and J ends, which lost 4 bases and 0 bases, there was a span of 12 bases. Germline values: CDR1 GTSNPN, CDR2 SVGIG (reference sequence). The CDR3 spells CAWNAGILNTEAFF. In nucleotides, the CDR3 is TGTGCCTGGAATGCAGGGATCCTGAACACTGAAGCTTTCTTT.

Here the CDR3 reads CASSEMSYWGDQPQHF. The CDR3 nucleotides read TGTGCCAGCAGTGAGATGTCTTATTGGGGCGATCAGCCCCAGCATTTT. The chain recombines TRBV2 with TRBJ1-5, with D possibly matching TRBD1 (5 bases). This CDR3 region has 16 residues. V was clipped by 3 bases and J by 5 bases, with 17 bases between them. Germline V gene sequence: CDR1 SNHLY, CDR2 FYNNEI.

This chain uses TRBV23-1 with TRBJ2-7, with 7 bases matching TRBD1. TRBV23-1 is assigned to the ORF class and has an uncertain function. This CDR3 has 15 residues. After removal of 2 bases from V and 3 bases from J, the junction contained 7 bases not matched to a gene. CDR3 residues: CASSQRQGWVYEQYF. The CDR3 DNA reads TGCGCCAGCAGTCAAAGACAGGGATGGGTCTACGAGCAGTACTTC.

The chain links TRBV4-2 to TRBJ1-2; 7 positions agree with TRBD1. Trimming at V came to 6 bases and at J to 8 bases, leaving 6 bases not matched to a gene. The CDR3 runs to 12 residues. Germline CDR1 reads LGHNA; CDR2 reads YNFKEQ. This CDR3 reads CASRNRGLGYTF. The CDR3 bases are TGTGCCAGCAGAAATAGGGGGCTCGGCTACACCTTC.

This rearrangement joins TRBV9 to TRBJ1-2, with 12 nucleotides matching TRBD1. Germline loops: CDR1 SGDLS, CDR2 YYNGEE. This CDR3 has 16 residues. V lost 0 bases and J lost 8; bases outside the gene matches: 8. CDR3 residues: CASSVGGTGGSGGYTF. CDR3 sequence (DNA): TGTGCCAGCAGCGTAGGAGGGACAGGGGGCTCTGGAGGCTACACCTTC.

This clone was recorded only once. The chain carries TRBV29-1 and TRBJ2-3, with TRBD2 identical over 13 bases. This CDR3 has 16 amino acids. V dropped 7 bases and J dropped 10; count of bases not matched to a gene: 17. Germline V gene lookup returns CDR1 SQVTM and CDR2 ANQGSEA. The CDR3 region is CSAPFKLAGGYNAQYF. CDR3 DNA sequence: TGCAGCGCCCCGTTCAAACTAGCGGGGGGGTATAACGCGCAGTATTTT.

This chain links TRBV11-3 with TRBJ2-1; maybe TRBD2 (5 bases). Per the germline V gene, CDR1 is SGHNT and CDR2 is YENEEA. Trimming removed 0 bases at V and 2 bases at J, with 11 bases between. CDR3 length: 16 residues. The CDR3 DNA sequence: TGTGCCAGCAGCTTAGACGAGGACTTGGCCTACAATGAGCAGTTCTTC. It encodes CASSLDEDLAYNEQFF.

The chain has TRBV5-4 and TRBJ2-5, with 12 bases lining up with TRBD1. This CDR3 spans 15 amino acids. Germline CDR1 reads SGHNT; CDR2 reads YYREEE (reference sequence). With 4 bases clipped from V and 5 bases from J, the junction kept 6 bases outside the gene matches. The CDR3 bases are TGTGCCAGCAGCACCGGGACAGGGGGCGTGGAGACCCAGTACTTC. The encoded protein is CASSTGTGGVETQYF.

The CDR3 is CASRKTLASTDTQYF. The CDR3 DNA reads as TGTGCCAGCAGAAAAACCCTAGCTAGCACAGATACGCAGTATTTT. The J gene is TRBJ2-3, the V gene TRBV7-2, with D possibly being TRBD2 (5 bases). Between the trimmed V and J ends, which lost 6 bases and 0 bases, there was a span of 13 bases. The germline gives CDR1 SGHTA, CDR2 FQGNSA. The CDR3 length is 15 residues.

J is TRBJ1-3 and V is TRBV6-5; D is uncertain. Per germline, CDR1 MNHEY and CDR2 SVGAGI. Deletions cut 8 bases from V and 3 bases from J, with 5 bases between. The length of the CDR3 is 11 residues. The CDR3 coding sequence is TGTGCCAGCCACAGTGGAAACACCATATATTTT. Protein sequence: CASHSGNTIYF.

The chain couples TRBV9 to TRBJ1-3, with 7 bases lining up with TRBD1. From germline, CDR1 is SGDLS and CDR2 YYNGEE. Trimming cost V 4 bases and J 0 bases; bases outside gene matches: 10. The CDR3 totals 17 residues. CDR3 residues: CASSSGGTVSSGNTIYF. In DNA form, the CDR3 reads TGTGCCAGCAGCTCCGGTGGGACAGTCAGCTCTGGAAACACCATATATTTT.

This chain connects TRBV6-1 to TRBJ1-5; a weak D match, TRBD1 (6 bases). Germline values: CDR1 MNHNS, CDR2 SASEGT. The CDR3 consists of 15 residues. The ends were cut back, 2 bases at V and 3 bases at J, with 11 bases in the middle. This CDR3 is CASSERGGNNQPQHF. CDR3 nucleotide sequence: TGTGCCAGCAGTGAAAGGGGGGGGAACAATCAGCCCCAGCATTTT.

The chain employs TRBV6-5 and TRBJ2-5; 8 nucleotides match TRBD1. This CDR3 is 15 amino acids long. Germline CDR1 MNHEY, CDR2 SVGAGI. V gave up 4 bases and J gave up 1 base; unmatched junction bases: 5. In DNA form, the CDR3 reads TGTGCCAGCAGTTTTCAGGGGGCTTTCCAAGAGACCCAGTACTTC. It translates to CASSFQGAFQETQYF.

The rearrangement uses TRBV2 and TRBJ1-1; 7 bases line up with TRBD1. Looked up from germline, CDR1 is SNHLY and CDR2 is FYNNEI. V was clipped by 5 bases and J by 0 bases; unmatched bases: 6. CDR3 length: 15 residues. CDR3 coding DNA: TGTGCCAGCAGTAATAGACAGGGCCTGAACACTGAAGCTTTCTTT. Amino acids: CASSNRQGLNTEAFF.

The chain employs TRBV9 and TRBJ2-5; possible D gene TRBD2, 6 bases. The CDR3 is 17 amino acids. V lost 0 bases, J lost 2 bases, and 17 bases lay in between. Germline V gives CDR1 SGDLS, CDR2 YYNGEE. CDR3 protein: CASSVGQGGKWQETQYF. CDR3 in DNA: TGTGCCAGCAGCGTAGGGCAGGGAGGAAAATGGCAAGAGACCCAGTACTTC.

The chain has TRBV7-9 and TRBJ2-5, with D tentatively TRBD2 (6 bases). The V gene's germline CDR1 is SEHNR and CDR2 FQNEAQ (reference sequence). V was trimmed by 5 bases and J by 2 bases, leaving 12 bases between them. CDR3 length equals 14 residues. The CDR3 nucleotides are TGTGCCAGCAGCCTTCGACTAGAGCAAGAGACCCAGTACTTC. This gives the protein CASSLRLEQETQYF.

The V and J genes are TRBV7-9 and TRBJ2-3, with D possibly matching TRBD1 (7 bases). There are 14 residues in the CDR3. Deletions cut 2 bases from V and 5 bases from J, with 11 bases between. Germline V CDR1 and CDR2: SEHNR, FQNEAQ (reference sequence). CDR3 nucleotide sequence: TGTGCCAGCAGCTTACAGGGGGGCCAAGATACGCAGTATTTT. The encoded protein is CASSLQGGQDTQYF. Combining the CDR3 with reference TRBV7-9 and TRBJ2-3 gives the whole variable domain DTGVSQNPRHKITKRGQNVTFRCDPISEHNRLYWYRQTLGQGPEFLTYFQNEAQLEKSRLLSDRFSAERPKGSFSTLEIQRTEQGDSAMYLCASSLQGGQDTQYFGPGTRLTVL.

The table lists this clone with a few counts. Distinct nucleotide sequences in the sample also encode this CDR3. The J gene is TRBJ1-1, the V gene TRBV29-1; TRBD1 matches 7 bases. Germline V gene lookup returns CDR1 SQVTM and CDR2 ANQGSEA. V lost 5 bases to trimming and J lost 2 bases; unmatched junction nucleotides: 2. The CDR3 is 12 amino acids. CDR3 nucleotide sequence: TGCAGCGTTAGACAGGGAAACACTGAAGCTTTCTTT. Translation gives CSVRQGNTEAFF.

The chain recombines TRBV2 with TRBJ1-5, with TRBD1 as a possible D gene (5 bases). The germline V and J ends were trimmed by 1 base and 0 bases, with 7 bases remaining between them. CDR3 size: 15 residues. CDR1 is SNHLY, CDR2 FYNNEI, per germline. CDR3 DNA sequence: TGTGCCAGCAGTGAAGGACAGATTAGCAATCAGCCCCAGCATTTT. Its protein product is CASSEGQISNQPQHF.

A remark on this clone: The sample contains more than one DNA sequence encoding this CDR3. V and J are TRBV6-6 and TRBJ1-3, with D possibly being TRBD1 (5 bases). V was pared by 2 bases and J by 4 bases, with 12 bases between. The CDR3 is 15 residues long. The germline gives CDR1 MNHNY, CDR2 SVGAGI (reference sequence). CDR3 sequence (DNA): TGTGCCAGCAGTTACAAAGGGGCCTCCGGAAACACCATATATTTT. Residues: CASSYKGASGNTIYF.

The chain uses TRBV21-1 and TRBJ1-5. TRBV21-1 is shown as a pseudogene. The CDR3 spans 15 residues. The CDR3 loop is CASSTHIDSNQPQHF. The CDR3, as DNA: TGTGCCAGCAGCACCCATATAGATAGCAATCAGCCCCAGCATTTT.

V is TRBV12-5 and J is TRBJ2-2; 8 bases are a match to TRBD1. The germline V gene encodes CDR1 LGHNT and CDR2 FRNRAP. Trimming removed 5 bases from V and 4 bases from J; junction bases left unmatched: 3. CDR3 length: 14 amino acids. CDR3 loop: CASGQGASTGELFF. The CDR3 DNA reads TGTGCTAGTGGTCAGGGGGCGAGCACCGGGGAGCTGTTTTTT.

This clone was recorded once. The genes are TRBV2 and TRBJ1-1, with D uncertain. V shed 7 bases and J shed 1 base, with 7 bases lying between them. CDR3 size: 12 residues. CDR1 and CDR2 from the germline V gene are SNHLY and FYNNEI. This CDR3 is CASTLGNTEAFF. CDR3 bases: TGTGCCAGCACCCTAGGGAACACTGAAGCTTTCTTT.

This clone occurred a few times. Written as DNA, the CDR3 is TGTGCCTGGAGTGCACAGGCCTACGAGCAGTACTTC. As protein: CAWSAQAYEQYF. This rearrangement joins TRBV30 to TRBJ2-7, with D tentatively TRBD1 (5 bases). Trimming cost V 1 base and J 2 bases, with 6 bases left between them. This CDR3 has 12 amino acids. CDR1 and CDR2 from the germline V gene are GTSNPN and SVGIG (reference sequence).

V and J are TRBV13 and TRBJ2-2; 8 bases are a match to TRBD2. The V segment lost 4 bases and the J segment 0 bases; nucleotides outside the gene matches: 4. This CDR3 contains 16 residues. In germline, CDR1 is PRHDT, CDR2 FYEKMQ (reference sequence). CDR3: CASSSGLAANTGELFF. The CDR3 nucleotides read TGTGCCAGCAGCTCCGGACTAGCCGCGAACACCGGGGAGCTGTTTTTT.

This rearrangement joins TRBV10-3 to TRBJ2-7; possibly TRBD1 for D (6 bases). V was trimmed by 6 bases and J by 13 bases, leaving 19 bases between them. Germline V lookup: CDR1 ENHRY, CDR2 SYGVKD. The CDR3 is 12 amino acids. CDR3 DNA sequence: TGTGCCATCAGCACGATCGGGACACACCTATACTTC. Translation gives CAISTIGTHLYF.